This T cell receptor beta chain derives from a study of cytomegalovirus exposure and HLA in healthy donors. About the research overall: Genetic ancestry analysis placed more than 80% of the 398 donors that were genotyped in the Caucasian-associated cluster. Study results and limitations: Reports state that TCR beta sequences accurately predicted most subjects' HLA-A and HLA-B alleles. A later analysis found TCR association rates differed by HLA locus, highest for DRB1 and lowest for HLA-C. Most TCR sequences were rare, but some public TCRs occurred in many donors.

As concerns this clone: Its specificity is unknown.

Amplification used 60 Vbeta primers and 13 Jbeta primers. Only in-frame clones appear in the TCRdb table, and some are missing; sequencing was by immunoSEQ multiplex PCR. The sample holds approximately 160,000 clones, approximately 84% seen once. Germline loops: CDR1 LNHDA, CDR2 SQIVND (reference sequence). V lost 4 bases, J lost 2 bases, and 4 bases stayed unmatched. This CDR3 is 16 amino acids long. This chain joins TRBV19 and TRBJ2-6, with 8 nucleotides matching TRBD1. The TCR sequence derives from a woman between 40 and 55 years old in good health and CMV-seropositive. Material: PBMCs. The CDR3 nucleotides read TGTGCCAGTAGTAGCTCAGGGGGCGCTGGGGCCAACGTCCTGACTTTC. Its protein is CASSSSGGAGANVLTF.